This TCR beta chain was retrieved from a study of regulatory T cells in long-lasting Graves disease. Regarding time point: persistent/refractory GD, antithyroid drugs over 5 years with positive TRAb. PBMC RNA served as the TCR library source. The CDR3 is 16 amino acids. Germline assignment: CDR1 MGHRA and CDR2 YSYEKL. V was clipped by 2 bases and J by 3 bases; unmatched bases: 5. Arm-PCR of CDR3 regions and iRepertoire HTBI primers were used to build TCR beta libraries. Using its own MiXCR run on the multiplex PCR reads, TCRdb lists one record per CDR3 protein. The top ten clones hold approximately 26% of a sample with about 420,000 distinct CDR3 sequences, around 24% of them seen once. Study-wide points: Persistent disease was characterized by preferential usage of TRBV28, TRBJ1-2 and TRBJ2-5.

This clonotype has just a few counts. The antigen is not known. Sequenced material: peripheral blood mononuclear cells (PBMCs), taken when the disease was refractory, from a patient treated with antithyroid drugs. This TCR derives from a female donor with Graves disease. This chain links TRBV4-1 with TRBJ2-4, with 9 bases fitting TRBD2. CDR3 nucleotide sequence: TGCGCCAGCAGCCAAATCACTAGCGGGTTCAAAAACATTCAGTACTTC. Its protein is CASSQITSGFKNIQYF.